Sequencing of this T cell receptor beta chain was carried out in a study of CXCR3-negative and CXCR3-positive naive CD8 T cells. Regarding the study as a whole: CXCR3-positive naive cells carried more hydrophobic TRB CDR3s than CXCR3-negative ones. Memory CD8+ cells showed much lower diversity, while both naive subsets displayed comparably high diversity.

The method, 5' RACE with UMI labels, was used to prepare the TRB cDNA libraries. TCRdb reprocessed the 5' RACE reads; each CDR3 protein has one entry and no DNA is given. Its listing shows 50,000 to 65,000 distinct CDR3 sequences. CDR3 length equals 16 residues. Germline V lookup: CDR1 SGHAT, CDR2 FQNNGV. As for this clonotype: Its antigen is as yet unknown.

The TCR originated in a human donor in good health. Some clones in this sample may be carry-over from other donors' samples. The specimen sequenced was naive CXCR3+ CD8+ T cells from blood. Stated subset: CD45RO-CCR7+CD27+CD95- naive CD8+ T cells expressing CXCR3 (TNR3+). The chain has TRBV11-2 and TRBJ2-2; TCRdb's assignment of TRBD2 cannot be checked, as there is no DNA. The CDR3 spells CASSLDRAGNTGELFF.